This T cell receptor (beta chain) originates from a study of cytomegalovirus exposure and HLA in healthy donors. Regarding the study as a whole: Among TCR beta chains, those listed as cytomegalovirus-associated numbered about 160. Three chains tied to CMV proved CMV antigen-specific in vitro. One later analysis, an examination of the 90 to 150 validation repertoires, found that first-cohort TCR clusters tended to co-occur in them.

A word on this clone: Antigen unknown.

The method was immunoSEQ multiplex PCR; TCRdb's version includes in-frame clones alone and lacks a portion of them. Of some 80,000 clones listed, 90% to 97% are singletons. Germline assignment: CDR1 SGHDT and CDR2 YYEEEE. The CDR3 is 17 residues long. J was trimmed by 5 bases and V by 0 bases; bases with no gene match: 9. Sequences were obtained from PBMCs. The receptor comes from a woman aged 18-29 years in good health and CMV-seronegative. The genes are TRBV5-6 and TRBJ2-2; TRBD1 aligns across 8 bases. The CDR3 loop reads CASSLAWTGLGTGELFF. The CDR3 region has the DNA TGTGCCAGCAGCTTGGCGTGGACAGGGTTGGGGACCGGGGAGCTGTTTTTT.